The next 30 T cell receptor beta chains were all read from a single sample in a study of early stage breast cancer tumors listed by TCRdb under 2017. To prepare the library, the immunoSEQ multiplex PCR assay was applied. TCRdb mirrors the immuneACCESS table, restricted to in-frame sequences. Some clones are absent from its copies; in checked studies, under half trace to an unresolved V gene, and the reason for the others is unknown. This sample comprises 27,000 or so clones, roughly 81% of them detected only once. The ten largest clones represent approximately 9% of the sample. The sample was blood. These receptors originate from a person between 50 and 60 years old with breast cancer.

The chain joins TRBV4-1 to TRBJ1-1; 8 bases fit TRBD1. Per the germline V gene, CDR1 is MGHRA and CDR2 is YSYEKL. There are 16 residues in the CDR3. J gave up 0 bases and V 4 bases, and 7 bases lay outside the gene matches. The CDR3 DNA reads TGCGCCAGCAGCCCCAGACCAGGGGGCATGAACACTGAAGCTTTCTTT. Encoded protein: CASSPRPGGMNTEAFF.

The chain recombines TRBV6-6 with TRBJ2-5; D is ambiguous. The end of the DNA is better explained by TRBJ2-7, so the J call may be wrong. This CDR3 has 15 residues. CDR1 and CDR2 from the germline V gene are MNHNY and SVGAGI (reference sequence). This CDR3 is CASSLDQSGSYEQYF. The DNA of the CDR3 is TGTGCCAGCAGCTTAGACCAGTCGGGCTCCTACGAGCAGTACTTC.

The chain couples TRBV18 to TRBJ1-5; the D gene is possibly TRBD1 (6 bases). The CDR3 is 15 amino acids. V was shortened by 3 bases and J by 5 bases, with 14 bases between the two germline ends. Germline assignment: CDR1 KGHSH and CDR2 LQKENI. Here the CDR3 DNA reads TGTGCCAGCTCACCCCGGGGGCTAGTGGATCAGCCCCAGCATTTT. This codes for CASSPRGLVDQPQHF.

This chain joins TRBV2 and TRBJ2-3, with D unresolved. Trimming cost V 2 bases and J 6 bases, with 15 bases left between them. This CDR3 comprises 15 residues. Germline V gene lookup returns CDR1 SNHLY and CDR2 FYNNEI. The CDR3 protein is CASSERRTLGDTQYF. Here the CDR3 DNA reads TGTGCCAGCAGTGAACGGCGAACCCTGGGCGATACGCAGTATTTT.

This clone was recorded a few times. The chain joins TRBV9 to TRBJ1-6; possibly TRBD1 for D (5 bases). Germline V CDR1 and CDR2: SGDLS, YYNGEE. The CDR3 extends over 15 amino acids. The V end lost 4 bases, the J end lost 10 bases, and 18 bases lay between the germline ends. CDR3 DNA sequence: TGTGCCAGCAGCTCCCAAGGGGTGGGCGGCTCACCCCTCCACTTT. Its translation: CASSSQGVGGSPLHF. The variable domain in full, completed from reference TRBV9 and TRBJ1-6, reads DSGVTQTPKHLITATGQRVTLRCSPRSGDLSVYWYQQSLDQGLQFLIQYYNGEERAKGNILERFSAQQFPDLHSELNLSSLELGDSALYFCASSSQGVGGSPLHFGNGTRLTVT.

This clone was seen a single time. This chain uses TRBV6-5 with TRBJ2-7; TRBD1 matches at 8 bases. Germline V CDR1 and CDR2: MNHEY, SVGAGI. V lost 2 bases, J lost 4 bases, and 7 bases stayed unmatched. This CDR3 comprises 15 residues. CDR3 region: CASSYGTGRRYEQYF. For the CDR3, the DNA is TGTGCCAGCAGTTACGGGACAGGAAGGCGGTACGAGCAGTACTTC.

In its sample, this clone was seen a few times. The rearrangement uses TRBV2 and TRBJ1-2; 8 bases align to TRBD1. V lost 5 bases and J lost 6; bases outside the gene matches: 8. The CDR3 has 14 amino acids. CDR1 is SNHLY and CDR2 is FYNNEI in the germline V gene. In DNA, the CDR3 is TGTGCCAGCAGTATAAGACAGGGGCAAGATGGCTACACCTTC. Amino acid sequence: CASSIRQGQDGYTF.

This chain uses TRBV19 with TRBJ2-1, with D tentatively TRBD1 (5 bases). Germline V gene lookup returns CDR1 LNHDA and CDR2 SQIVND (reference sequence). V lost 0 bases and J 10 bases, leaving 10 bases between the germline ends. The CDR3 has 13 amino acids. The CDR3 here is CASSIDGAAEQFF. CDR3 coding DNA: TGTGCCAGTAGTATAGATGGGGCAGCAGAGCAGTTCTTC. The entire variable domain, with the rest obtained from reference TRBV19 and TRBJ2-1, is as follows: DGGITQSPKYLFRKEGQNVTLSCEQNLNHDAMYWYRQDPGQGLRLIYYSQIVNDFQKGDIAEGYSVSREKKESFPLTVTSAQKNPTAFYLCASSIDGAAEQFFGPGTRLTVL.

This chain connects TRBV5-1 to TRBJ1-6, with a weak D call TRBD1 (5 bases). The V end was cut by 3 bases, the J end by 9 bases, with 13 bases between. The CDR3 covers 14 residues. Germline lookup yields CDR1 SGHRS and CDR2 YFSETQ. CDR3 coding DNA: TGCGCCAGCAGCTCAAGGGACGGAGGTTCACCCCTCCACTTT. Encoded protein: CASSSRDGGSPLHF.

V gene TRBV5-1 combines with J gene TRBJ1-4; a weak D match, TRBD1 (5 bases). The CDR3 loop spans 14 amino acids. V lost 5 bases and J lost 6, with 14 bases in between. CDR1 and CDR2 (germline): SGHRS, YFSETQ. The CDR3 DNA reads as TGCGCCAGCAGGTTCCGGGACGGTGATGAAAAACTGTTTTTT. Its protein is CASRFRDGDEKLFF.

This rearrangement joins TRBV5-1 to TRBJ1-6, with D unresolved. The CDR3 sequence is 15 residues long. V lost 0 bases and J lost 8, with 12 bases in between. CDR1 is SGHRS and CDR2 is YFSETQ in the germline V gene. CDR3 loop: CASSLGEAVYSPLHF. The CDR3 nucleotides read TGCGCCAGCAGCTTGGGTGAGGCAGTATATTCACCCCTCCACTTT.

To note about this clone: This same CDR3 is encoded by further DNA sequences in the sample. V is TRBV19 and J is TRBJ1-4; D is ambiguous. This CDR3 contains 11 residues. Trimming cost V 3 bases and J 8 bases, with 4 bases left between them. Germline V gene data show CDR1 as LNHDA and CDR2 as SQIVND (reference sequence). The CDR3 protein is CASSIGEKLFF. CDR3 sequence (DNA): TGTGCCAGTAGTATCGGCGAAAAACTGTTTTTT.

The DNA for the CDR3 is TGCAGCGTTGAAGGGGGCAGCTCGCCAGGGTGCACCTTC. As protein: CSVEGGSSPGCTF. J is TRBJ1-2 and V is TRBV29-1; weak D call: TRBD1 (5 bases). Germline-derived CDR1 and CDR2 are SQVTM and ANQGSEA. This CDR3 is 13 amino acids long. The V and J ends lost 1 base and 13 bases respectively, with 19 bases between them.

In its sample, this clone was seen a few times. The J gene is TRBJ2-2, the V gene TRBV18; TRBD2 aligns across 7 bases. With V trimmed by 0 bases and J by 4 bases, 5 bases remained unmatched. From germline, CDR1 is KGHSH and CDR2 LQKENI. This CDR3 has 16 residues. CDR3 amino acids: CASSPPSKRGTGELFF. In DNA, the CDR3 is TGTGCCAGCTCACCACCGAGTAAGCGGGGCACCGGGGAGCTGTTTTTT.

This clone was seen once. This chain connects TRBV18 to TRBJ2-3; 9 bases agree with TRBD1. Germline CDR1 is KGHSH and CDR2 is LQKENI. This CDR3 spans 15 amino acids. With V trimmed by 3 bases and J by 3 bases, 4 bases remained unmatched. CDR3 in amino acids: CASSPGQGGTDTQYF. CDR3 bases: TGTGCCAGCTCACCGGGACAGGGAGGGACAGATACGCAGTATTTT.

The V gene is TRBV7-9, the J gene TRBJ2-7; no definite D call. The CDR3 sequence is 15 residues long. Germline values: CDR1 SEHNR, CDR2 FQNEAQ (reference sequence). V was pared by 5 bases and J by 3 bases, with 17 bases between. The CDR3 bases are TGTGCCAGCAGCCGAGATAAGGGCAGTCTCTACGAGCAGTACTTC. Protein sequence: CASSRDKGSLYEQYF.

This clone was found once. The V gene is TRBV19, the J gene TRBJ2-7; D possibly corresponds to TRBD1 (6 bases). The V and J ends lost 3 bases and 4 bases respectively, with 19 bases between them. In germline, CDR1 is LNHDA, CDR2 SQIVND (reference sequence). The CDR3 is 16 amino acids. The CDR3 region is CASSIAGAGEVYEQYF. In DNA form, the CDR3 reads TGTGCCAGTAGTATTGCTGGGGCAGGGGAAGTTTACGAGCAGTACTTC. The variable domain in full, completed from reference TRBV19 and TRBJ2-7, reads DGGITQSPKYLFRKEGQNVTLSCEQNLNHDAMYWYRQDPGQGLRLIYYSQIVNDFQKGDIAEGYSVSREKKESFPLTVTSAQKNPTAFYLCASSIAGAGEVYEQYFGPGTRLTVT.

About this clone itself: The same CDR3 arises from other DNA sequences in this sample as well. The chain couples TRBV28 to TRBJ2-7; D remains ambiguous. With 3 bases removed from V and 4 bases from J, the gap between germline ends came to 4 bases. CDR3 length: 11 residues. Germline assignment: CDR1 MDHEN and CDR2 SYDVKM. CDR3 DNA sequence: TGTGCCAGCAGTTTGGGTTACGAGCAGTACTTC. It yields the protein CASSLGYEQYF.

The genes are TRBV11-2 and TRBJ1-4, with D possibly being TRBD1 (5 bases). Germline V gene data show CDR1 as SGHAT and CDR2 as FQNNGV. This CDR3 comprises 16 residues. The V gene lost 5 bases and the J gene lost 0 bases, with 13 bases spanning the gap. The CDR3, as DNA: TGTGCCAGCAGCCCCACCACAGGCGCAACTAATGAAAAACTGTTTTTT. Protein product: CASSPTTGATNEKLFF.

V usage is TRBV7-9 and J usage is TRBJ2-1; 7 nucleotides match TRBD2. J gave up 2 bases and V 3 bases, and 4 bases lay outside the gene matches. The CDR3 has 15 residues. Germline-derived CDR1 and CDR2 are SEHNR and FQNEAQ (reference sequence). The CDR3 sequence is CASSFSGPPYNEQFF. The DNA for the CDR3 is TGTGCCAGCAGCTTTAGCGGGCCCCCCTACAATGAGCAGTTCTTC.

The CDR3 reads CASSSPGASTDTQYF. The DNA for the CDR3 is TGTGCCAGTAGTTCCCCGGGAGCTAGCACAGATACGCAGTATTTT. The chain uses TRBV19 and TRBJ2-3, with a weak D call TRBD2 (6 bases). Germline CDR1 is LNHDA and CDR2 is SQIVND (reference sequence). The CDR3 spans 15 residues. The V and J ends lost 5 bases and 0 bases respectively, with 12 bases between them.

The V and J genes are TRBV11-1 and TRBJ2-2; D perhaps matches TRBD2 (7 bases). V was pared by 5 bases and J by 2 bases, with 12 bases between. From germline, CDR1 is SGHAT and CDR2 FQDESV (reference sequence). This CDR3 region has 15 residues. Here the CDR3 reads CASSPPGGNTGELFF. The CDR3, as DNA: TGTGCCAGCAGCCCACCGGGGGGCAACACCGGGGAGCTGTTTTTT.

J is TRBJ1-1 and V is TRBV2; possibly TRBD1 for D (5 bases). The V gene's germline CDR1 is SNHLY and CDR2 FYNNEI. Between the trimmed V and J ends, which lost 7 bases and 5 bases, there was a span of 11 bases. This CDR3 contains 12 residues. In DNA, the CDR3 is TGTGCCAGCACTGAGGGGAGGACTGAAGCTTTCTTT. Amino acid sequence: CASTEGRTEAFF.

V is TRBV5-4 and J is TRBJ2-6; tentative D call: TRBD2 (6 bases). The germline V gene has CDR1 SGHNT and CDR2 YYREEE (reference sequence). V gave up 4 bases and J gave up 0 bases, with 14 bases separating them. CDR3 length equals 17 residues. The CDR3 sequence is CASSAGGISSGANVLTF. DNA for the CDR3: TGTGCCAGCAGCGCCGGGGGAATAAGCTCTGGGGCCAACGTCCTGACTTTC.

The chain has TRBV4-1 and TRBJ2-7; weak D call: TRBD2 (7 bases). V was clipped by 0 bases and J by 0 bases, with 18 bases between them. This CDR3 region has 18 residues. CDR1 and CDR2 from the germline V gene are MGHRA and YSYEKL. The CDR3 here is CASSQDPQGGGPSYEQYF. The DNA for the CDR3 is TGCGCCAGCAGCCAAGATCCCCAAGGGGGGGGGCCCTCCTACGAGCAGTACTTC.

V usage is TRBV10-1 and J usage is TRBJ1-1; TRBD1 is a possible D gene (5 bases). V was shortened by 0 bases and J by 7 bases, with 9 bases between the two germline ends. CDR1 and CDR2 (germline): WNHNN, SYGVQD (reference sequence). This CDR3 has 13 amino acids. CDR3 sequence reads: CASSESLGDEAFF. CDR3 in DNA: TGCGCCAGCAGTGAGTCGTTAGGGGATGAAGCTTTCTTT.

This sequence joins TRBV27 and TRBJ2-2; D not resolved. Germline CDR1 reads MNHEY; CDR2 reads SMNVEV (reference sequence). The CDR3 has 13 amino acids. V was pared by 6 bases and J by 5 bases, with 10 bases between. The CDR3 nucleotides read TGTGCCAGCAGGGTTCTAGGGACCGGGGAGCTGTTTTTT. Translation gives CASRVLGTGELFF.

The chain is built from TRBV5-1 and TRBJ1-1, with 7 bases aligning to TRBD1. The germline V gene encodes CDR1 SGHRS and CDR2 YFSETQ. The CDR3 contains 15 residues. The V segment lost 4 bases and the J segment 3 bases; nucleotides outside the gene matches: 9. Here the CDR3 DNA reads TGCGCCAGCAGCCGCCAAGGGGGCTCGGACACTGAAGCTTTCTTT. Encoded protein: CASSRQGGSDTEAFF.

The rearrangement links TRBV11-3 to TRBJ2-5, with D perhaps TRBD1 (6 bases). V was shortened by 0 bases and J by 5 bases, with 13 bases between the two germline ends. Germline V CDR1 and CDR2: SGHNT, YENEEA. The CDR3 extends over 15 amino acids. CDR3 amino acids: CASSLDGSRGETQYF. CDR3 bases: TGTGCCAGCAGCTTAGATGGGTCCAGGGGTGAGACCCAGTACTTC.

This clone was detected only a few times. The chain is built from TRBV7-9 and TRBJ2-5, with D possibly TRBD1 on 5 matching bases. This CDR3 comprises 13 residues. Per the germline V gene, CDR1 is SEHNR and CDR2 is FQNEAQ (reference sequence). Trimming shortened V by 3 bases and J by 4 bases, and 9 bases separated the two germline ends. The CDR3, as DNA: TGTGCCAGCAGCTTTCCAGGGCCAGAGACCCAGTACTTC. Translating it yields CASSFPGPETQYF.